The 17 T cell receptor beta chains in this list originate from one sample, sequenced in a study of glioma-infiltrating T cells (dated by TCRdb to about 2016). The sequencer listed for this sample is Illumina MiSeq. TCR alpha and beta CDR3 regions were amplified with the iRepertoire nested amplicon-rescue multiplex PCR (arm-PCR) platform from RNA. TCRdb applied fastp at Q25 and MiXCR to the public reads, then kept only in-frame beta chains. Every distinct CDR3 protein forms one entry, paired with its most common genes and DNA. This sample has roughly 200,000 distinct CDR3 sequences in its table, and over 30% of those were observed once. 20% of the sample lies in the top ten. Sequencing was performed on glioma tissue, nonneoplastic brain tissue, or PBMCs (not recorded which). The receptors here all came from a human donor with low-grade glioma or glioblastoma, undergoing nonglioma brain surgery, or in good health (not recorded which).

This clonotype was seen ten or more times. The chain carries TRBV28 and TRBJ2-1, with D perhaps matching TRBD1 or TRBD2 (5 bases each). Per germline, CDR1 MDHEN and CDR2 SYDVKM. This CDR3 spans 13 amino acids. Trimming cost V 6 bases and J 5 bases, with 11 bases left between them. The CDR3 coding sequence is TGTGCCAGCAGCCTCCAGGGACACAATGAGCAGTTCTTC. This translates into CASSLQGHNEQFF. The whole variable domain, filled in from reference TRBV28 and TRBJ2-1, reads DVKVTQSSRYLVKRTGEKVFLECVQDMDHENMFWYRQDPGLGLRLIYFSYDVKMKEKGDIPEGYSVSREKKERFSLILESASTNQTSMYLCASSLQGHNEQFFGPGTRLTVL.

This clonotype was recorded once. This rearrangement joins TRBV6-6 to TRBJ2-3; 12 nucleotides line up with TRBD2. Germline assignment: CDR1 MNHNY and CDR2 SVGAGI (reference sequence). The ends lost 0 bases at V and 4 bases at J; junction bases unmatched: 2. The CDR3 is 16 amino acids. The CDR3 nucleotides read TGTGCCAGCAGTTACTCGACTAGCGGGAGCCCAGATACGCAGTATTTT. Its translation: CASSYSTSGSPDTQYF.

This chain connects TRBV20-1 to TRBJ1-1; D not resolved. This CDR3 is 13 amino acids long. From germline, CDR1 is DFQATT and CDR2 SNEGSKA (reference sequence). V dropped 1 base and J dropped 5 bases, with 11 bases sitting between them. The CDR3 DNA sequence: TGCAGTGCTAGAGTCCCATGTGTGACTGAAGCTTTCTTT. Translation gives CSARVPCVTEAFF.

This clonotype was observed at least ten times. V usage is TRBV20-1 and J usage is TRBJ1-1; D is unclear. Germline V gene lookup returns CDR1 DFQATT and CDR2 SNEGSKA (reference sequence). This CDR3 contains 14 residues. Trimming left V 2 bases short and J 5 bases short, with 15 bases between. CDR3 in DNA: TGCAGTGCTAGAACCTCAAGGGAGTGGACTGAAGCTTTCTTT. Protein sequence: CSARTSREWTEAFF.

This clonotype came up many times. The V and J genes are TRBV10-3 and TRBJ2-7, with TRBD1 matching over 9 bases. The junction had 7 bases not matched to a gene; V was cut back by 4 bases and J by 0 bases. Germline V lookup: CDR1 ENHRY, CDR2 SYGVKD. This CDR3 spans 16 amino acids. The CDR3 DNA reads TGTGCCATCAGTGGGGAGGGGACAGGGAGCTCCTACGAGCAGTACTTC. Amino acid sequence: CAISGEGTGSSYEQYF.

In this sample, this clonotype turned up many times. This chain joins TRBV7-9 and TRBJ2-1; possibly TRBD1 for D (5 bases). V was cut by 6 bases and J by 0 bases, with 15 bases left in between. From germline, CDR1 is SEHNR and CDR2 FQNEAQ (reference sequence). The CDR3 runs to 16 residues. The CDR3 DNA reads TGTGCCAGCAGATCATCAGGGTCGAGCTCCTACAATGAGCAGTTCTTC. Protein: CASRSSGSSSYNEQFF. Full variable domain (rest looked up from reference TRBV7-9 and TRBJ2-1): DTGVSQNPRHKITKRGQNVTFRCDPISEHNRLYWYRQTLGQGPEFLTYFQNEAQLEKSRLLSDRFSAERPKGSFSTLEIQRTEQGDSAMYLCASRSSGSSSYNEQFFGPGTRLTVL.

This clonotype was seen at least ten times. CDR3 sequence reads: CASRETGMDNQPQHF. The DNA of the CDR3 is TGTGCCAGCAGGGAGACAGGGATGGACAATCAGCCCCAGCATTTT. V usage is TRBV2 and J usage is TRBJ1-5, with TRBD1 identical over 7 bases. CDR1 and CDR2 (germline): SNHLY, FYNNEI. V lost 6 bases, J lost 3 bases, and 8 bases stayed unmatched. The CDR3 totals 15 residues.

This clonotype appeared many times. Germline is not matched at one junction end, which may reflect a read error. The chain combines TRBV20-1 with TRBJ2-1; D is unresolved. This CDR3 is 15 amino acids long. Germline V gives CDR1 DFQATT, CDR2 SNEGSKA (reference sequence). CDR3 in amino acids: CSARRRRPGQVERFF. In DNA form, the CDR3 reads TGCAGTGCCAGACGGCGGAGACCGGGTCAAGTGGAGCGGTTCTTC.

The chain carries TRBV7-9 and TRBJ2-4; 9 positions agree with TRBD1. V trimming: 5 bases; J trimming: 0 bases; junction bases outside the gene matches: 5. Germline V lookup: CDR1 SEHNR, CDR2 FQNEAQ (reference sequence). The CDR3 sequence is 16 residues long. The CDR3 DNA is TGTGCCAGCAGCGAGGACAGGGGTCTAGCCAAAAACATTCAGTACTTC. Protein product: CASSEDRGLAKNIQYF.

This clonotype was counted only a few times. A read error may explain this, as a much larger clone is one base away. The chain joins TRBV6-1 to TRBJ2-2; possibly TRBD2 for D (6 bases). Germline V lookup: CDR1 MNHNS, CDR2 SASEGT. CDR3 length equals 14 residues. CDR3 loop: CASSPLAVTGEPFF. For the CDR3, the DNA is TGTGCCAGCAGTCCATTAGCGGTCACCGGGGAGCCGTTTTTT.

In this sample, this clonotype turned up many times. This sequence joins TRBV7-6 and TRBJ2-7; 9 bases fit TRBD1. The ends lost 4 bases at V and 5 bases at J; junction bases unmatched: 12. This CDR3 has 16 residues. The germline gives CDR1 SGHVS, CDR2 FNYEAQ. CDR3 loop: CASSSQQGALGDEQYF. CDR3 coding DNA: TGTGCCAGCAGCTCGCAACAGGGGGCTCTGGGTGACGAGCAGTACTTC. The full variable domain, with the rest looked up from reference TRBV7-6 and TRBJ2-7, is GAGVSQSPRYKVTKRGQDVALRCDPISGHVSLYWYRQALGQGPEFLTYFNYEAQQDKSGLPNDRFSAERPEGSISTLTIQRTEQRDSAMYRCASSSQQGALGDEQYFGPGTRLTVT.

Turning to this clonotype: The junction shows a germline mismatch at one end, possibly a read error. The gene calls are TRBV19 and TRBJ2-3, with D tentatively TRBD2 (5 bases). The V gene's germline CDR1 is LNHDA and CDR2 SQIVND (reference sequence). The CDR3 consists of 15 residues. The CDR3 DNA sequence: TGTGCCAGTAGGAAGGAGCGGAGTAGCAAAGATACGCAGTATTTT. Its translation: CASRKERSSKDTQYF. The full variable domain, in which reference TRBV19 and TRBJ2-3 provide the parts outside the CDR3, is DGGITQSPKYLFRKEGQNVTLSCEQNLNHDAMYWYRQDPGQGLRLIYYSQIVNDFQKGDIAEGYSVSREKKESFPLTVTSAQKNPTAFYLCASRKERSSKDTQYFGPGTRLTVL.

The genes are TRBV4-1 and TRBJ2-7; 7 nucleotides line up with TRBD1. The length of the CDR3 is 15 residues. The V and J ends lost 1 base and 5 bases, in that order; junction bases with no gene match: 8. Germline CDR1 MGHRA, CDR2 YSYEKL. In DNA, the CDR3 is TGCGCCAGCAGCCAAGGACAGGGCAGGACCCACGAGCAGTACTTC. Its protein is CASSQGQGRTHEQYF.

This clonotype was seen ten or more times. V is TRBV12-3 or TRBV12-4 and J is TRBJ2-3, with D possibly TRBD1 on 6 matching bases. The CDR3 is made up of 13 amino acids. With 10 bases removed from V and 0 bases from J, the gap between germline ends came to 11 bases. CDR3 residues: CATNRASTDTQYF. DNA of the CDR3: TGTGCCACCAACAGGGCTAGCACAGATACGCAGTATTTT.

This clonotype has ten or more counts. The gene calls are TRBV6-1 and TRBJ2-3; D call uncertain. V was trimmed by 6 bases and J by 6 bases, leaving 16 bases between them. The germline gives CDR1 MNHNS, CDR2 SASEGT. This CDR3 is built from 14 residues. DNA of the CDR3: TGTGCCAGCAGCAACACTGGGGTGGCGGATACGCAGTATTTT. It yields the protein CASSNTGVADTQYF.

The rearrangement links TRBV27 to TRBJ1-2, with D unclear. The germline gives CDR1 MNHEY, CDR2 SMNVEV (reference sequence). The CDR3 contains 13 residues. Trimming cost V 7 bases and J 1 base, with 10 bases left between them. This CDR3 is CASNISNNYGYTF. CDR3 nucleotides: TGTGCCAGCAATATCAGCAATAACTATGGCTACACCTTC.

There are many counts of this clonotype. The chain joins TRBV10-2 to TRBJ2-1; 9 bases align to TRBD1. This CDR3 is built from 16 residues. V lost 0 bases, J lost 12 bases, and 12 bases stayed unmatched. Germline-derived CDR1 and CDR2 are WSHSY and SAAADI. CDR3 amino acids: CASSESIGQGSRWQFF. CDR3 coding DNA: TGCGCCAGCAGTGAGTCGATTGGACAGGGGAGTCGTTGGCAGTTCTTC.